These T cell receptor beta chains were read from a single sample in a study of T-cell reconstitution after alpha-beta-depleted transplantation in children. TCRdb reprocessed the PCR reads with MiXCR, giving one entry per CDR3 protein. The sample holds 450,000 to 500,000 distinct CDR3 sequences, about an eighth seen once. Specimen: PBMCs from the stem cell graft donor, collected from the stem cell graft. Receptors originate from a human donor who donated a stem cell graft to a child with combined immunodeficiency. Each CDR3 is given with its conserved first and last residue. The D gene is left open where the match is weak. Rows give clone size only sometimes, using once, few, many, or a class for an expanded clone.

TRBV4-3	TRBD2	19	TRBJ2-7	NA	CASSQENAGLAGVYYEQYF	TGCGCCAGCAGCCAAGAGAACGCAGGACTAGCGGGAGTGTACTACGAGCAGTACTTC
TRBV7-9	TRBD2	15	TRBJ2-7	few	CASSFGLAPTYEQYF	TGTGCCAGCAGCTTCGGACTAGCTCCAACCTACGAGCAGTACTTC
TRBV29-1	NA	14	TRBJ1-2	NA	CSVRGGSYNYGYTF	TGCAGCGTTCGGGGGGGCAGCTATAACTATGGCTACACCTTC
TRBV29-1	TRBD1	14	TRBJ2-5	many	CSVEYGTGKETQYF	TGCAGCGTTGAATACGGGACAGGGAAGGAGACCCAGTACTTC
TRBV12-3/TRBV12-4	NA	12	TRBJ1-4	NA	CASTKGDEKLFF	TGTGCCAGCACGAAGGGGGATGAAAAACTGTTTTTT
TRBV6-2/TRBV6-3	TRBD2	15	TRBJ2-5	many	CASSYSTSGRETQYF	TGTGCCAGCAGTTACTCGACTAGCGGGAGAGAGACCCAGTACTTC
TRBV3-1	NA	14	TRBJ1-3	NA	CASSQVRGSNTIYF	TGTGCCAGCAGCCAAGTTCGGGGGAGCAACACCATATATTTT
TRBV9	NA	13	TRBJ2-1	NA	CASSVGGVYEQFF	TGTGCCAGCAGCGTTGGAGGGGTCTATGAGCAGTTCTTC
TRBV12-3/TRBV12-4	NA	16	TRBJ1-1	NA	CASSMWDIIRDTEAFF	TGTGCCAGCAGTATGTGGGACATCATAAGGGACACTGAAGCTTTCTTT
TRBV2	NA	14	TRBJ2-6	NA	CATTRLAGANVLTF	TGTGCCACGACTAGACTAGCTGGGGCCAACGTCCTGACTTTC
TRBV12-3/TRBV12-4	NA	14	TRBJ1-2	many	CASSFPPKGTGYTF	TGTGCCAGCAGTTTCCCGCCTAAAGGGACAGGCTACACCTTC
TRBV20-1	TRBD1	13	TRBJ2-7	many	CSAVKDRGYEQYF	TGCAGTGCCGTTAAGGACAGGGGTTACGAGCAGTACTTC
TRBV10-3	NA	11	TRBJ2-5	many	CATPGAETQYF	TGTGCCACCCCGGGGGCGGAGACCCAGTACTTC
TRBV4-3	NA	17	TRBJ1-1	NA	CASSQDRLLIGNTEAFF	TGCGCCAGCAGCCAAGATAGACTTCTTATAGGGAACACTGAAGCTTTCTTT
TRBV11-1	NA	19	TRBJ2-3	few	CASSLTSIRGPPQSDTQYF	TGTGCCAGCAGCCTAACCTCAATCAGGGGTCCCCCACAATCGGATACGCAGTATTTT
TRBV7-2	NA	15	TRBJ1-6	NA	CASSSEGGFNSPLHF	TGTGCCAGCAGCTCGGAGGGTGGCTTTAATTCACCCCTCCACTTT
TRBV3-1	NA	17	TRBJ2-6	once	CASSKEVGGSGANVLTF	TGTGCCAGCAGCAAAGAGGTGGGGGGCTCTGGGGCCAACGTCCTGACTTTC
TRBV5-1	NA	15	TRBJ2-5	NA	CASTSARGAQETQYF	TGCGCCAGCACCTCCGCCCGGGGGGCCCAAGAGACCCAGTACTTC
TRBV29-1	NA	14	TRBJ2-3	NA	CSVASGGVADTQYF	TGCAGCGTTGCCAGTGGGGGAGTGGCGGATACGCAGTATTTT
TRBV10-3	NA	16	TRBJ2-1	few	CAISTSGTDSYNEQFF	TGTGCCATCAGTACTTCCGGGACTGACTCCTACAATGAGCAGTTCTTC
TRBV2	TRBD2	14	TRBJ2-5	NA	CASSGGGAGVAQYF	TGTGCCAGCAGTGGCGGCGGAGCGGGAGTGGCCCAGTACTTC
TRBV20-1	TRBD1	13	TRBJ2-7	many	CSASPGQIREQYF	TGCAGTGCTAGTCCGGGACAGATTCGGGAGCAGTACTTC
TRBV5-4	NA	14	TRBJ1-4	NA	CASSLDSRDNELFF	TGTGCCAGCAGCCTCGATAGTAGGGACAACGAACTGTTTTTT
TRBV11-3	TRBD2	15	TRBJ2-5	NA	CASSGGDVLGETQYF	TGTGCCAGCAGCGGGGGGGACGTCTTGGGGGAGACCCAGTACTTC
TRBV20-1	TRBD2	15	TRBJ2-5	NA	CSALPGLAGGETQYF	TGCAGTGCCCTCCCGGGACTAGCGGGAGGAGAGACCCAGTACTTC
TRBV12-3/TRBV12-4	NA	14	TRBJ2-7	many	CASSAQGFSYEQYF	TGTGCCAGCAGTGCCCAGGGTTTCTCCTACGAGCAGTACTTC
TRBV5-6	NA	15	TRBJ2-1	few	CASSLGGATYNEQFF	TGTGCCAGCAGCTTGGGAGGGGCGACCTACAATGAGCAGTTCTTC
TRBV5-5	TRBD1	15	TRBJ2-1	many	CASSYRGQGNNEQFF	TGTGCCAGCAGCTACAGGGGACAGGGCAACAATGAGCAGTTCTTC
TRBV6-2/TRBV6-3	TRBD1	14	TRBJ2-1	few	CASRTGGSYNEQFF	TGTGCCAGCAGAACAGGGGGCTCCTACAATGAGCAGTTCTTC
TRBV7-6	NA	11	TRBJ1-3	NA	CAWFSGNTIYF	TGTGCGTGGTTCTCTGGAAACACCATATATTTT
TRBV6-1	NA	13	TRBJ1-2	many	CASSEAPGDGYTF	TGTGCCAGCAGTGAAGCGCCAGGGGATGGCTACACCTTC
TRBV27	TRBD2	15	TRBJ2-2	many	CASGGLAGFTGELFF	TGTGCCAGCGGGGGACTAGCGGGGTTCACCGGGGAGCTGTTTTTT
TRBV12-3/TRBV12-4	TRBD1	13	TRBJ1-1	few	CASRDRAGTEAFF	TGTGCCAGCAGAGACAGGGCCGGCACTGAAGCTTTCTTT
TRBV12-3/TRBV12-4	TRBD1	14	TRBJ2-1	NA	CASSRTGNYNEQFF	TGTGCCAGCAGTAGGACAGGGAACTACAATGAGCAGTTCTTC
TRBV14	NA	16	TRBJ2-2	NA	CASSQEPGWNTGELFF	TGTGCCAGCAGCCAAGAACCAGGGTGGAACACCGGGGAGCTGTTTTTT
TRBV27	NA	11	TRBJ2-5	NA	CASSTDGTQYF	TGTGCCAGCAGCACGGACGGGACCCAGTACTTC
TRBV12-3/TRBV12-4	NA	14	TRBJ2-7	few	CASSVGLHTYEQYF	TGTGCCAGCAGTGTGGGACTTCATACCTACGAGCAGTACTTC
TRBV27	NA	14	TRBJ2-3	few	CASSLGTGSHAQYF	TGTGCCAGCAGTTTAGGGACCGGGAGCCATGCGCAGTATTTT
TRBV28	NA	13	TRBJ2-7	few	CASSFVAGNEQYF	TGTGCCAGCAGTTTCGTTGCGGGTAACGAGCAGTACTTC
TRBV7-3	NA	16	TRBJ2-7	many	CASSLNAVQGSYEQYF	TGTGCCAGCAGCTTAAACGCAGTCCAGGGGTCCTACGAGCAGTACTTC
TRBV15	NA	17	TRBJ1-5	few	CATSPTVSGFSNQPQHF	TGTGCCACCAGCCCCACGGTAAGCGGATTTAGCAATCAGCCCCAGCATTTT
TRBV6-1	TRBD1	14	TRBJ2-1	NA	CASSRDRGIYEQFF	TGTGCCAGCTCCCGGGACAGGGGGATATATGAGCAGTTCTTC